One and the same sample provided the 27 T cell receptor beta chains below, sequenced in a study of blood T cell repertoires in COVID-19. Sequencing used immunoSEQ multiplex PCR; TCRdb keeps in-frame clones, though not all of them. Here the sample spans about 300,000 clones, roughly 85% being singletons. The source material was PBMCs or T cells enriched from blood (not recorded which). These receptors were obtained from a woman between 25 and 40 years old who had recovered from COVID-19.

Of note for this clone: The same CDR3 arises from other DNA sequences in this sample as well. The chain employs TRBV7-3 and TRBJ1-2; TRBD1 agrees at 7 bases. After removal of 5 bases from V and 8 bases from J, the junction contained 8 bases not matched to a gene. The CDR3 totals 13 residues. Germline CDR1 reads SGHTA; CDR2 reads FQGTGA. Here the CDR3 reads CASSPTGAYGYTF. For the CDR3, the DNA is TGTGCCAGCAGCCCAACAGGGGCATACGGCTACACCTTC.

J is TRBJ2-7 and V is TRBV4-1, with TRBD2 matching over 8 bases. The ends lost 4 bases at V and 2 bases at J; junction bases unmatched: 7. Germline lookup yields CDR1 MGHRA and CDR2 YSYEKL. The CDR3 spans 15 residues. This CDR3 reads CASSPRSGGTYEQYF. CDR3 nucleotides: TGCGCCAGCAGCCCCCGGAGCGGGGGCACCTACGAGCAGTACTTC.

The chain links TRBV3-1 (or the pseudogene TRBV3-2) to TRBJ1-1; possible D gene TRBD1, 5 bases. The germline CDR1 and CDR2 sequences are LGHDT and YNNKEL (reference sequence). Trimming left V 0 bases short and J 7 bases short, with 6 bases between. The CDR3 contains 12 residues. The CDR3 region is CASSQDQGEAFF. The CDR3 DNA reads as TGTGCCAGCAGCCAAGACCAGGGTGAAGCTTTCTTT.

This clone was seen a handful of times. The chain combines TRBV5-1 with TRBJ2-7; 8 bases map to TRBD1. J gave up 3 bases and V 0 bases, and 8 bases lay outside the gene matches. Germline V gene sequence: CDR1 SGHRS, CDR2 YFSETQ. This CDR3 is built from 16 residues. CDR3 amino acids: CASSLGSGTGVYEQYF. DNA for the CDR3: TGCGCCAGCAGCTTGGGGTCCGGGACAGGAGTCTACGAGCAGTACTTC.

The chain has TRBV18 and TRBJ2-7, with TRBD2 as a possible D gene (6 bases). V lost 2 bases and J lost 5, with 10 bases in between. Germline V gives CDR1 KGHSH, CDR2 LQKENI. CDR3 length: 13 amino acids. In nucleotides, the CDR3 is TGTGCCAGCTCACCAGGAGGGGAGCACGAGCAGTACTTC. Protein sequence: CASSPGGEHEQYF.

J is TRBJ1-1 and V is TRBV7-8, with D possibly TRBD1 on 5 matching bases. The germline V gene encodes CDR1 SGHVS and CDR2 FQNEAQ. The CDR3 loop spans 18 amino acids. V lost 6 bases and J lost 2, with 25 bases in between. The CDR3 loop reads CASSFHHSMAGKNTEAFF. For the CDR3, the DNA is TGTGCCAGCAGTTTCCACCACAGCATGGCAGGGAAAAACACTGAAGCTTTCTTT.

The chain has TRBV18 and TRBJ2-3; D not certain. Trimming cost V 6 bases and J 4 bases, with 11 bases left between them. CDR1 KGHSH and CDR2 LQKENI come from the germline V gene. The CDR3 extends over 13 amino acids. The CDR3 DNA sequence: TGTGCCAGCTCGCCGGTTATTGCAGATACGCAGTATTTT. This translates into CASSPVIADTQYF.

The chain recombines TRBV7-3 with TRBJ2-7; no clear D gene. The CDR3 has 13 amino acids. V lost 5 bases, J lost 3 bases, and 11 bases lay in between. CDR1 and CDR2 (germline): SGHTA, FQGTGA. The CDR3 region has the DNA TGTGCCAGCAGCCAAGACCCAGGCTACGAGCAGTACTTC. Amino acids: CASSQDPGYEQYF.

This clone was seen a handful of times. The rearrangement links TRBV5-1 to TRBJ1-1, with D possibly matching TRBD1 (6 bases). The V end lost 0 bases, the J end lost 0 bases, and 12 bases lay between the germline ends. CDR3 size: 16 residues. Germline V CDR1 and CDR2: SGHRS, YFSETQ. CDR3 DNA sequence: TGCGCCAGCAGCTTGGAGGTGGGACACATGAACACTGAAGCTTTCTTT. This encodes CASSLEVGHMNTEAFF.

This clone appeared once. For the CDR3, the DNA is TGCAGCGTGGAGCCGGGACAGGGGGCGATTTATTTT. Its translation: CSVEPGQGAIYF. The chain couples TRBV29-1 to TRBJ2-3; the match to TRBD1 covers 12 bases. The V segment lost 6 bases and the J segment 15 bases; nucleotides outside the gene matches: 10. The CDR3 is made up of 12 amino acids. Germline CDR1 and CDR2: SQVTM and ANQGSEA.

About this clone itself: One base away lies a much larger clone, so this may be a sequencing read error. At the DNA level, this CDR3 is encoded by other sequences in the same sample as well. This chain joins TRBV28 and TRBJ2-2; TRBD2 aligns across 9 bases. J gave up 6 bases and V 0 bases, and 8 bases lay outside the gene matches. Germline CDR1 and CDR2: MDHEN and SYDVKM. The CDR3 runs 17 residues. CDR3 amino acids: CASSLWGLAGGPGELFF. The DNA of the CDR3 is TGTGCCAGCAGTTTATGGGGACTCGCGGGGGGGCCCGGGGAGCTGTTTTTT.

The rearrangement uses TRBV6-6 and TRBJ1-2; D unclear. Germline V gene sequence: CDR1 MNHNY, CDR2 SVGAGI (reference sequence). V was shortened by 6 bases and J by 8 bases, with 7 bases between the two germline ends. CDR3 length: 10 amino acids. CDR3 region: CASSERGYTF. The CDR3 coding sequence is TGTGCCAGCAGCGAGCGAGGCTACACCTTC.

This rearrangement joins TRBV4-3 to TRBJ2-5; D might be TRBD1 (6 bases). V shed 1 base and J shed 5 bases, with 11 bases lying between them. The germline gives CDR1 LGHNA, CDR2 YSLEER. This CDR3 comprises 14 residues. The CDR3 reads CASSQAQGIETQYF. In nucleotides, the CDR3 is TGCGCCAGCAGCCAAGCACAGGGTATCGAGACCCAGTACTTC.

The V gene is TRBV30, the J gene TRBJ1-1; D possibly corresponds to TRBD1 (6 bases). CDR1 GTSNPN and CDR2 SVGIG come from the germline V gene (reference sequence). The germline V and J ends were trimmed by 5 bases and 3 bases, with 13 bases remaining between them. CDR3 length: 13 residues. CDR3 sequence (DNA): TGTGCCTGGGGTGGACAGCCATACACTGAAGCTTTCTTT. This encodes CAWGGQPYTEAFF.

The J gene is TRBJ2-7, the V gene TRBV27; TRBD2 is a possible D gene (6 bases). Germline loops: CDR1 MNHEY, CDR2 SMNVEV (reference sequence). The V and J ends lost 8 bases and 2 bases respectively, with 10 bases between them. This CDR3 spans 12 amino acids. CDR3 DNA sequence: TGTGCCAGCGGCGGAGGGCCCTACGAGCAGTACTTC. This sequence encodes CASGGGPYEQYF.

V usage is TRBV7-9 and J usage is TRBJ2-7, with 12 bases that match TRBD1. Germline lookup yields CDR1 SEHNR and CDR2 FQNEAQ (reference sequence). Losses at the gene ends were 5 bases for V and 6 bases for J; bases not matched to a gene: 8. This CDR3 region has 15 residues. CDR3 protein: CASSTTGTGGIEQYF. CDR3 nucleotide sequence: TGTGCCAGCAGCACGACCGGGACAGGGGGCATCGAGCAGTACTTC.

V usage is TRBV6-5 and J usage is TRBJ1-1; 7 positions match TRBD1. J gave up 2 bases and V 0 bases, and 3 bases lay outside the gene matches. This CDR3 spans 15 amino acids. Per germline, CDR1 MNHEY and CDR2 SVGAGI. As DNA, the CDR3 is TGTGCCAGCAGTTACTCGAGACAGGGTAACACTGAAGCTTTCTTT. Protein product: CASSYSRQGNTEAFF.

The chain joins TRBV4-2 to TRBJ2-1; D ambiguous. Germline CDR1 reads LGHNA; CDR2 reads YNFKEQ. V was clipped by 4 bases and J by 0 bases, with 7 bases between them. The CDR3 consists of 14 residues. Here the CDR3 reads CASSPSSSYNEQFF. The CDR3 DNA reads as TGTGCCAGCAGCCCCTCCAGCTCCTACAATGAGCAGTTCTTC.

This clone has a handful of counts. This chain connects TRBV5-1 to TRBJ1-1; D unresolved. V was shortened by 4 bases and J by 4 bases, with 17 bases between the two germline ends. The CDR3 runs to 15 residues. Germline CDR1 and CDR2: SGHRS and YFSETQ. The DNA for the CDR3 is TGCGCCAGCAGCCCGGACGAGGGCGGCAGCACTGAAGCTTTCTTT. Protein sequence: CASSPDEGGSTEAFF.

This chain links TRBV10-3 with TRBJ1-1; D possibly corresponds to TRBD1 (5 bases). With 3 bases removed from V and 1 base from J, the gap between germline ends came to 15 bases. This CDR3 region has 16 residues. The germline CDR1 and CDR2 sequences are ENHRY and SYGVKD. The CDR3 DNA reads TGTGCCATCAGTGACTTGGTGGGGCGAGGGAACACTGAAGCTTTCTTT. Protein: CAISDLVGRGNTEAFF.

This chain uses TRBV14 with TRBJ2-7, with 10 bases identical to TRBD2. Germline values: CDR1 SGHDN, CDR2 FVKESK. The CDR3 runs to 14 residues. V gave up 4 bases and J gave up 7 bases; unmatched junction bases: 7. The CDR3 DNA sequence: TGTGCCAGCAGCCTGCTAGCGGGGGCGGGAGAGCAGTACTTC. Translating it yields CASSLLAGAGEQYF. Together with reference TRBV14 and TRBJ2-7, the CDR3 gives the full variable domain: EAGVTQFPSHSVIEKGQTVTLRCDPISGHDNLYWYRRVMGKEIKFLLHFVKESKQDESGMPNNRFLAERTGGTYSTLKVQPAELEDSGVYFCASSLLAGAGEQYFGPGTRLTVT.

The chain employs TRBV2 and TRBJ1-5; maybe TRBD1 (6 bases). The CDR3 contains 15 residues. V was shortened by 2 bases and J by 9 bases, with 17 bases between the two germline ends. Germline V gene sequence: CDR1 SNHLY, CDR2 FYNNEI. The CDR3 DNA sequence: TGTGCCAGCAGTGAAACACAATCCGGGGGGGCGCCCCAGCATTTT. Translation: CASSETQSGGAPQHF.

The V and J genes are TRBV19 and TRBJ1-2, with D unresolved. Germline lookup yields CDR1 LNHDA and CDR2 SQIVND (reference sequence). Between the trimmed V and J ends, which lost 7 bases and 1 base, there was a span of 22 bases. The CDR3 is made up of 17 amino acids. CDR3 sequence (DNA): TGTGCCAGTATCATGACAAGCCCCCCAGCTGGTAACTATGGCTACACCTTC. Residues: CASIMTSPPAGNYGYTF.

For the CDR3, the DNA is TGTGCCAGCAGTAAGCAGGGGTCCTACAATGAGCAGTTCTTC. It encodes CASSKQGSYNEQFF. The chain carries TRBV27 and TRBJ2-1; possible D gene TRBD1, 6 bases. The CDR3 totals 14 residues. Germline V gene sequence: CDR1 MNHEY, CDR2 SMNVEV (reference sequence). Trimming took off 5 bases at V and 1 base at J, with 9 bases between the two ends.

This chain uses TRBV9 with TRBJ1-4; the D is unclear. There are 14 residues in the CDR3. Trimming left V 0 bases short and J 8 bases short, with 11 bases between. Per the germline V gene, CDR1 is SGDLS and CDR2 is YYNGEE. This CDR3 is CASSVVGSSEKLFF. DNA of the CDR3: TGTGCCAGCAGCGTAGTGGGTAGTAGCGAAAAACTGTTTTTT.

The rearrangement uses TRBV19 and TRBJ1-2; 7 bases are shared with TRBD1. Germline lookup yields CDR1 LNHDA and CDR2 SQIVND (reference sequence). The J segment lost 8 bases and the V segment lost 7 bases, leaving 13 bases of the junction unmatched. This CDR3 has 14 residues. CDR3 region: CASTLPGQPNGYTF. CDR3 DNA sequence: TGTGCCAGTACTTTACCGGGACAGCCCAACGGCTACACCTTC.

This chain joins TRBV25-1 and TRBJ1-6, with 12 bases that match TRBD1. Germline V gives CDR1 MGHDK, CDR2 SYGVNS. J was trimmed by 5 bases and V by 3 bases; bases with no gene match: 2. This CDR3 has 16 residues. CDR3 in amino acids: CASSEGQGAHNSPLHF. Written as DNA, the CDR3 is TGTGCCAGCAGTGAGGGACAGGGGGCTCATAATTCACCCCTCCACTTT.